The 11 T cell receptor beta chains below all came from one sample that was sequenced in a study of blood T cell repertoires in COVID-19. Method: immunoSEQ multiplex PCR; TCRdb's copy keeps in-frame clones and lacks some. The table has some 180,000 clones, 80% to 85% seen once; the top ten hold approximately 10%. Sequences were obtained from peripheral blood. All receptors derive from a man between 65 and 85 years old with active or convalescent COVID-19.

The V gene is TRBV3-1 (or the pseudogene TRBV3-2), the J gene TRBJ1-1; TRBD1 aligns across 7 bases. The V and J ends lost 4 bases and 6 bases, in that order; junction bases with no gene match: 20. Germline V gene lookup returns CDR1 LGHDT and CDR2 YNNKEL (reference sequence). The CDR3 is 18 amino acids. CDR3 sequence: CASSPPGATGTAEPEAFF. The CDR3 DNA follows: TGTGCCAGCAGCCCCCCAGGGGCCACTGGGACAGCGGAACCTGAAGCTTTCTTT.

CDR3: CASSLAVGGRDEQFF. As DNA, the CDR3 is TGCGCCAGCAGCTTGGCCGTAGGAGGGAGGGATGAGCAGTTCTTC. The chain recombines TRBV5-1 with TRBJ2-1; 7 bases fit TRBD2. V shed 0 bases, J shed 8 bases, and the junction held 8 bases outside the gene matches. This CDR3 has 15 amino acids. CDR1 and CDR2 from the germline V gene are SGHRS and YFSETQ.

This chain connects TRBV29-1 to TRBJ2-5; 7 bases align to TRBD1. The V gene end was trimmed by 3 bases and the J gene end by 5 bases; junction bases not matched to a gene: 9. The CDR3 contains 14 residues. Germline V gene data show CDR1 as SQVTM and CDR2 as ANQGSEA. CDR3 coding DNA: TGCAGCGTTGACCTTAGAGGGGGCTGGGAGACCCAGTACTTC. This codes for CSVDLRGGWETQYF.

This clone was observed a single time. The V gene is TRBV29-1, the J gene TRBJ1-5, with a possible D match to TRBD1 (5 bases). This CDR3 is 12 amino acids long. The V end lost 4 bases, the J end lost 7 bases, and 11 bases lay between the germline ends. Germline V gene sequence: CDR1 SQVTM, CDR2 ANQGSEA. The CDR3 coding sequence is TGCAGCGTTGCAGGGTTGGGACAGCCCCAGCATTTT. This encodes CSVAGLGQPQHF.

This chain joins TRBV12-5 and TRBJ1-5, with 9 bases aligning to TRBD1. Germline V lookup: CDR1 LGHNT, CDR2 FRNRAP. J lost 0 bases, V lost 7 bases, and 10 bases had no gene match. The CDR3 has 17 residues. The CDR3 DNA follows: TGTGCTAGTGCCACAATAAGGGACAGGGATAGCAATCAGCCCCAGCATTTT. It yields the protein CASATIRDRDSNQPQHF.

The rearrangement uses TRBV9 and TRBJ1-1, with 8 bases matching TRBD1. V shed 4 bases, J shed 5 bases, and the junction held 10 bases outside the gene matches. This CDR3 comprises 15 residues. The germline V gene encodes CDR1 SGDLS and CDR2 YYNGEE. The DNA of the CDR3 is TGTGCCAGCAGCTCCAGTTCAGGGGGCTTGACTGAAGCTTTCTTT. Amino acids: CASSSSSGGLTEAFF.

This clone was seen only a few times. The CDR3 DNA sequence: TGTGCCAGCCACGAGCCATATAGCAATCAGCCCCAGCATTTT. It is translated as CASHEPYSNQPQHF. The V call is TRBV19, the J call TRBJ1-5; D not resolved. The V gene's germline CDR1 is LNHDA and CDR2 SQIVND (reference sequence). The CDR3 has 14 residues. The V gene lost 9 bases and the J gene lost 0 bases, with 12 bases spanning the gap.

The rearrangement joins TRBV5-1 to TRBJ2-3; D might be TRBD2 (5 bases). The CDR3 extends over 14 amino acids. V lost 0 bases to trimming and J lost 3 bases, with 8 bases between them. Germline CDR1 reads SGHRS; CDR2 reads YFSETQ. CDR3 residues: CASSLAGVTDTQYF. The CDR3 region has the DNA TGCGCCAGCAGCTTGGCCGGGGTAACAGATACGCAGTATTTT.

This clone was picked up a small number of times. The chain recombines TRBV11-2 with TRBJ2-3; TRBD1 matches 9 bases. Trimming took 6 bases from V and 7 from J; bases not matched to a gene: 11. Germline assignment: CDR1 SGHAT and CDR2 FQNNGV. CDR3 length equals 15 residues. DNA of the CDR3: TGTGCCAGCAGGACTCCCGGGACAGGGTTGAATACGCAGTATTTT. Protein sequence: CASRTPGTGLNTQYF.

This chain links TRBV18 with TRBJ1-1, with 8 bases identical to TRBD1. This CDR3 region has 14 residues. Trimming took 6 bases from V and 10 from J; bases not matched to a gene: 13. Germline CDR1 and CDR2: KGHSH and LQKENI. The CDR3 region has the DNA TGTGCCAGCTCCCCCGGGACAGGCGAGAGGGGAGCTTTCTTT. As protein: CASSPGTGERGAFF.

The chain carries TRBV7-8 and TRBJ1-1; no definite D call. Trimming removed 5 bases at V and 6 bases at J, with 13 bases between. The germline V gene encodes CDR1 SGHVS and CDR2 FQNEAQ. The length of the CDR3 is 13 residues. CDR3 amino acids: CASSITSSAEAFF. The CDR3 DNA reads as TGTGCCAGCAGCATCACCTCTAGCGCTGAAGCTTTCTTT.